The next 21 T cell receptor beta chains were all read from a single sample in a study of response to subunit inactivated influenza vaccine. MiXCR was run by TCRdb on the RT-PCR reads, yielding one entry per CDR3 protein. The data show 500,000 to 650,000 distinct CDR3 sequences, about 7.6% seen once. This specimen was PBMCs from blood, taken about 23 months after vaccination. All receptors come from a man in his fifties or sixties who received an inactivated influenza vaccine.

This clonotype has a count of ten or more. CDR3 amino acids: CASSLPGDHSPLHF. The CDR3 bases are TGTGCCAGCAGTTTACCCGGGGATCATTCACCCCTCCACTTT. J is TRBJ1-6 and V is TRBV28, with D unresolved. Germline values: CDR1 MDHEN, CDR2 SYDVKM. The V gene lost 2 bases and the J gene lost 8 bases, with 10 bases spanning the gap. The CDR3 length is 14 residues.

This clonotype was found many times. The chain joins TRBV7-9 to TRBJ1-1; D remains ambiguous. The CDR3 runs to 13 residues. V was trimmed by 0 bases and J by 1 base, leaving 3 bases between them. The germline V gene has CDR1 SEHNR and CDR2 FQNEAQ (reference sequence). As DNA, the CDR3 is TGTGCCAGCAGCTTAGCACAGAACACTGAAGCTTTCTTT. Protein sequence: CASSLAQNTEAFF.

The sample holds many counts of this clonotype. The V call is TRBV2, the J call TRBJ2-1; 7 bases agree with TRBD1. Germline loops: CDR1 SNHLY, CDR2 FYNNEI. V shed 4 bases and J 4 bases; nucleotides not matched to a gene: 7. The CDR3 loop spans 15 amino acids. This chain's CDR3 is CASSAGTAKYNEQFF. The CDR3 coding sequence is TGTGCCAGCAGTGCGGGGACAGCAAAATACAATGAGCAGTTCTTC.

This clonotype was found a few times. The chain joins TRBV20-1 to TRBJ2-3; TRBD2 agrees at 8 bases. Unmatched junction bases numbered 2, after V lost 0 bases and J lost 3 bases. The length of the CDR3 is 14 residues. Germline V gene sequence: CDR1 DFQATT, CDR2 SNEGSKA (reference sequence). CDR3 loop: CSARDSGKTDTQYF. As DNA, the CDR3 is TGCAGTGCTAGAGATAGCGGGAAGACAGATACGCAGTATTTT.

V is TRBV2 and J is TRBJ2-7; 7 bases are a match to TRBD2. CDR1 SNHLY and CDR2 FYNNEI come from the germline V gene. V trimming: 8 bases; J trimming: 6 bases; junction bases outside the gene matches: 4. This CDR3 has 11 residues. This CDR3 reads CASGREGEQYF. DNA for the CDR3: TGTGCCAGCGGCAGGGAGGGCGAGCAGTACTTC. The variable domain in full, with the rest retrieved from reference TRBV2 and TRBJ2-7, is EPEVTQTPSHQVTQMGQEVILRCVPISNHLYFYWYRQILGQKVEFLVSFYNNEISEKSEIFDDQFSVERPDGSNFTLKIRSTKLEDSAMYFCASGREGEQYFGPGTRLTVT.

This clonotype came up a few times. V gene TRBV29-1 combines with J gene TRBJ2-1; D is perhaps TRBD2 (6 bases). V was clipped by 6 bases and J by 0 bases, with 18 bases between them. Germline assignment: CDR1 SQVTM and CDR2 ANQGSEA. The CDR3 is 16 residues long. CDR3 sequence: CSVDHWTKPSYNEQFF. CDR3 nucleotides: TGCAGCGTCGACCATTGGACTAAACCCTCCTACAATGAGCAGTTCTTC.

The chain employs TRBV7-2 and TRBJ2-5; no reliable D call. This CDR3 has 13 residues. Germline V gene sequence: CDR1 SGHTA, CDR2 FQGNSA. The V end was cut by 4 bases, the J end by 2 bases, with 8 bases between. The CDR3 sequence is CASSWVAQETQYF. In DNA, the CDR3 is TGTGCCAGCAGCTGGGTCGCGCAAGAGACCCAGTACTTC.

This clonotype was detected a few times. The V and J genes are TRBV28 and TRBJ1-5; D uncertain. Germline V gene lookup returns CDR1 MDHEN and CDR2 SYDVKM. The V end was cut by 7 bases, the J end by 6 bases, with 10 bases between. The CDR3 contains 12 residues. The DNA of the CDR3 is TGTGCCAGCATTATGTCAGGTCAGCCCCAGCATTTT. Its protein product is CASIMSGQPQHF.

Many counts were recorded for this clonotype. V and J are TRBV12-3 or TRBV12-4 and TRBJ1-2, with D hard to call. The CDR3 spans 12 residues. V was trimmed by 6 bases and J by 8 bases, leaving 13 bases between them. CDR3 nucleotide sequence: TGTGCCAGCAGGACGGGAGTAGGCGGCTACACCTTC. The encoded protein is CASRTGVGGYTF.

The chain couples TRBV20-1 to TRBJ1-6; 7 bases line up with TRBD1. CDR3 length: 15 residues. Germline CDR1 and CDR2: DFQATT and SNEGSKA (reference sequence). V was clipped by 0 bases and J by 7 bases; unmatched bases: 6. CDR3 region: CSARDLGQTNSPLHF. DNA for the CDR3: TGCAGTGCTAGAGATTTGGGACAGACGAATTCACCCCTCCACTTT.

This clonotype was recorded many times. The CDR3 DNA sequence: TGTGCCAGCAGCTTAGTGCGTTACAATGAGCAGTTCTTC. Amino acids: CASSLVRYNEQFF. The rearrangement uses TRBV7-2 and TRBJ2-1, with D hard to call. Germline CDR1 and CDR2: SGHTA and FQGNSA. The CDR3 has 13 amino acids. Trimming removed 1 base from V and 4 bases from J, with 5 bases in between. Full variable domain (rest looked up from reference TRBV7-2 and TRBJ2-1): GAGVSQSPSNKVTEKGKDVELRCDPISGHTALYWYRQSLGQGLEFLIYFQGNSAPDKSGLPSDRFSAERTGGSVSTLTIQRTQQEDSAVYLCASSLVRYNEQFFGPGTRLTVL.

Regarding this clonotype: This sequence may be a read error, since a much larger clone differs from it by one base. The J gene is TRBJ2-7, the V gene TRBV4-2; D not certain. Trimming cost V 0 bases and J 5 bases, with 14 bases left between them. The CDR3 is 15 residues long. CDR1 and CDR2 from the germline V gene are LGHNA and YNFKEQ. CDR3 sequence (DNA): TGTGCCAGCAGCCAAGATCAGGCGTGGTTCAACGAGCAGTACTTC. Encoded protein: CASSQDQAWFNEQYF.

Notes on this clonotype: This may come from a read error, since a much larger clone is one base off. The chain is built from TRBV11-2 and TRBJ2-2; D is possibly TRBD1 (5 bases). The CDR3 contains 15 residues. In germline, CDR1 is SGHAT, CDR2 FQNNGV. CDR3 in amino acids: CASNLRRGGTGELFF. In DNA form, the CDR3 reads TGTGCCAGCAACTTAAGAAGGGGCGGCACCGGGGAGCTGTTTTTT.

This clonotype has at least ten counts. The CDR3 coding sequence is TGTGCCAGCAGTTCCGGACAGCAAACTCGCAATCAGCCCCAGCATTTT. This sequence encodes CASSSGQQTRNQPQHF. The V gene is TRBV27, the J gene TRBJ1-5, with a possible D match to TRBD1 (6 bases). The CDR3 sequence is 16 residues long. The germline CDR1 and CDR2 sequences are MNHEY and SMNVEV (reference sequence). Trimming shortened V by 4 bases and J by 2 bases, and 15 bases separated the two germline ends.

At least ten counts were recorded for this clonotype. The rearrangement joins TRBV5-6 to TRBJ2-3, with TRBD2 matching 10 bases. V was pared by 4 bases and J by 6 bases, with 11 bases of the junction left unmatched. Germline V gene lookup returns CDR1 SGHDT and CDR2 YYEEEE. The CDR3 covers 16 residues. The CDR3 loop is CASSRTSGPPRDTQYF. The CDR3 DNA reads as TGTGCCAGCAGCCGGACTAGCGGCCCCCCGCGGGATACGCAGTATTTT.

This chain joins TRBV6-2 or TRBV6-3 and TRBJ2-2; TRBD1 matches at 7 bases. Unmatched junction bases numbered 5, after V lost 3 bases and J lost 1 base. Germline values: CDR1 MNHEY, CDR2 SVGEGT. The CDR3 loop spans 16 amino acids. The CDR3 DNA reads TGTGCCAGCAGTTATCGACAGGGAAGGAACACCGGGGAGCTGTTTTTT. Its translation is CASSYRQGRNTGELFF.

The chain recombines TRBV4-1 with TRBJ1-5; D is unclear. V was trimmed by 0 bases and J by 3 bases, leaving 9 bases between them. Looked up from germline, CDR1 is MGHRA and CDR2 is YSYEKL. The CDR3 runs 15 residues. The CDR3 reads CASSQDGQNNQPQHF. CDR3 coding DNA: TGCGCCAGCAGCCAAGATGGCCAGAACAATCAGCCCCAGCATTTT.

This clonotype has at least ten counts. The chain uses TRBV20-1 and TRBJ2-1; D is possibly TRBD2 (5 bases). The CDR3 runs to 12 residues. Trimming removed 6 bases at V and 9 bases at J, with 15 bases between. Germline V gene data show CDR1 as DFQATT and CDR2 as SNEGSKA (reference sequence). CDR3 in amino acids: CSAQRSPGEQFF. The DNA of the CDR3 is TGCAGTGCCCAGCGGAGTCCCGGTGAGCAGTTCTTC.

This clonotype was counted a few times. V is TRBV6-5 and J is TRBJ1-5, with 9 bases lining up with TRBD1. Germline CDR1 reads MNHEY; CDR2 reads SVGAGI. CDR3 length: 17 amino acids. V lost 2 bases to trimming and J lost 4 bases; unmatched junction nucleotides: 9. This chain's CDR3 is CASSYTGDRVSNQPQHF. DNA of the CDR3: TGTGCCAGCAGTTACACCGGGGACAGGGTCTCTAATCAGCCCCAGCATTTT.

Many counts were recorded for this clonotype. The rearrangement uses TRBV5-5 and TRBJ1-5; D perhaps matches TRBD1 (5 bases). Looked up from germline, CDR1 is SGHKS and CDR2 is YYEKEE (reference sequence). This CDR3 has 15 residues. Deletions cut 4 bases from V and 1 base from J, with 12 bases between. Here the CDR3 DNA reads TGTGCCAGCAGCCCAGGGAAGACAAGCAATCAGCCCCAGCATTTT. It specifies CASSPGKTSNQPQHF.

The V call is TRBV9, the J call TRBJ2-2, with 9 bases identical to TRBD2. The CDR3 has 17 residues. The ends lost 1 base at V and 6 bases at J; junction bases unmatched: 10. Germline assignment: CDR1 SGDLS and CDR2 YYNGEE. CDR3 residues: CASSVSSGRRWAGELFF. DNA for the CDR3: TGTGCCAGCAGCGTATCCAGCGGGAGGCGGTGGGCCGGGGAGCTGTTTTTT.